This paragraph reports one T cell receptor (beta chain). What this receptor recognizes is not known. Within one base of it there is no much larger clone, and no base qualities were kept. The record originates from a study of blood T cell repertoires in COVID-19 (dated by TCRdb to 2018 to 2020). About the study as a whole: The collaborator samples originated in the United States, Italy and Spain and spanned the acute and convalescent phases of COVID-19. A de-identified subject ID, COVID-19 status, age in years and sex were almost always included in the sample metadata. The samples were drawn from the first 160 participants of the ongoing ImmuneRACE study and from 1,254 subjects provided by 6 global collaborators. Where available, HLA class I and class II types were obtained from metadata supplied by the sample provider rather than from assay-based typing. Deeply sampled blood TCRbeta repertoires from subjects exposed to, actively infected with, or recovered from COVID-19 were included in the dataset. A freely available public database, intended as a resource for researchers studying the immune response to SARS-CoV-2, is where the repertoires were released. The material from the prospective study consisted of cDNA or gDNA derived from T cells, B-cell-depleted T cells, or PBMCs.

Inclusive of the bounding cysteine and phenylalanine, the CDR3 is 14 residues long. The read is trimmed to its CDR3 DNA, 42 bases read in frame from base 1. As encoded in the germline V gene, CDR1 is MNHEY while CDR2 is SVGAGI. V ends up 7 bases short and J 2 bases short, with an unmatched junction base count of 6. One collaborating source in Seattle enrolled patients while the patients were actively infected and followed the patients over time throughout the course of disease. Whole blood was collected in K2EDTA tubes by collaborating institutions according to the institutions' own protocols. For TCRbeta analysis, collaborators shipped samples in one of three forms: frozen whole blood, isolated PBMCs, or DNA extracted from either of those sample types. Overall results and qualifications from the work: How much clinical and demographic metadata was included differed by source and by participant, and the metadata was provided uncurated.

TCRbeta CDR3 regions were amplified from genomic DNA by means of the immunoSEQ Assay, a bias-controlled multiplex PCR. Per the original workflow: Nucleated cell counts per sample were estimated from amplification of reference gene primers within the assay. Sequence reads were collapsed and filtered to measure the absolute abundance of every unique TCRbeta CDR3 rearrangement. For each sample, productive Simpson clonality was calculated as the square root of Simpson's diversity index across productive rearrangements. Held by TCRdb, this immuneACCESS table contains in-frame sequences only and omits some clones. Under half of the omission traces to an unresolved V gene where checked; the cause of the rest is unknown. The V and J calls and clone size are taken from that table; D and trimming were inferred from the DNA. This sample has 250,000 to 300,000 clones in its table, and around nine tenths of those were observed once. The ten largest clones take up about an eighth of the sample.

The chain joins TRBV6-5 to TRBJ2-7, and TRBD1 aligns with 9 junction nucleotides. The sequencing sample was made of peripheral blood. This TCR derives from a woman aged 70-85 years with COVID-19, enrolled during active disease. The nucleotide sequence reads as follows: TGTGCCAGCACCCGGGACAGGGATACCTACGAGCAGTACTTC. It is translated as CASTRDRDTYEQYF.